A single sample gave rise to the 23 T cell receptor beta chains below, sequenced in a study of response to subunit inactivated influenza vaccine. Via MiXCR, TCRdb re-called the RT-PCR reads, giving one row per CDR3 protein. The table has about 780,000 distinct CDR3 sequences, about a fifth seen once. Sequencing was performed on PBMCs from blood, taken 5 days after vaccination. Receptor source: a man aged 50-59 years who received an inactivated influenza vaccine.

V and J are TRBV3-1 and TRBJ2-5; TRBD1 aligns across 7 bases. CDR1 and CDR2 (germline): LGHDT, YNNKEL (reference sequence). This CDR3 contains 14 residues. V gave up 6 bases and J gave up 3 bases; unmatched junction bases: 7. CDR3 region: CASSQPGQKETQYF. CDR3 sequence (DNA): TGTGCCAGCAGTCAGCCGGGACAGAAAGAGACCCAGTACTTC.

The rearrangement joins TRBV9 to TRBJ2-7; D could derive from TRBD1 or TRBD2 (5 bases each). Per the germline V gene, CDR1 is SGDLS and CDR2 is YYNGEE. V was cut by 3 bases and J by 5 bases, with 18 bases left in between. The CDR3 is 15 residues long. In nucleotides, the CDR3 is TGTGCCAGCAGCGCCGGGACGGGTGGTGTAGACGAGCAGTACTTC. This codes for CASSAGTGGVDEQYF.

At least ten counts were recorded for this clonotype. CDR3 region: CASSKDVSGGSYEQYF. The CDR3 nucleotides read TGTGCCAGCAGTAAAGATGTTTCAGGTGGCTCCTACGAGCAGTACTTC. The chain uses TRBV28 and TRBJ2-7; D call uncertain. V lost 5 bases and J 0 bases, leaving 17 bases between the germline ends. The CDR3 has 16 residues. The germline gives CDR1 MDHEN, CDR2 SYDVKM.

The J gene is TRBJ2-5, the V gene TRBV29-1; no firm D call. The CDR3 length is 16 residues. With 0 bases removed from V and 4 bases from J, the gap between germline ends came to 18 bases. Germline loops: CDR1 SQVTM, CDR2 ANQGSEA. CDR3 in DNA: TGCAGCGTTGAAGATCTCCCCCTTCCGTGGGGAGAGACCCAGTACTTC. Its translation is CSVEDLPLPWGETQYF.

This clonotype occurred a few times. The chain uses TRBV12-3 or TRBV12-4 and TRBJ2-3, with TRBD2 matching over 12 bases. The junction had 7 bases not matched to a gene; V was cut back by 0 bases and J by 3 bases. The CDR3 consists of 18 residues. The CDR3 is CASSLASLAGGGTDTQYF. The CDR3 bases are TGTGCCAGCAGTTTAGCTTCGCTAGCGGGAGGGGGTACAGATACGCAGTATTTT.

This sequence joins TRBV6-5 and TRBJ2-1; 12 nucleotides align to TRBD2. This CDR3 region has 17 residues. Trimming cost V 4 bases and J 7 bases; bases outside gene matches: 11. CDR1 is MNHEY, CDR2 SVGAGI, per germline. In DNA form, the CDR3 reads TGTGCCAGCAGTTCCCTCCGACTAGCGGGGGTGGTAAATGAGCAGTTCTTC. Translating it yields CASSSLRLAGVVNEQFF.

J is TRBJ2-7 and V is TRBV7-9, with D hard to call. This CDR3 is 14 amino acids long. Trimming took off 1 base at V and 7 bases at J, with 14 bases between the two ends. Germline values: CDR1 SEHNR, CDR2 FQNEAQ (reference sequence). The CDR3 coding sequence is TGTGCCAGCAGCTTAGGGTTGGGTATTGGTGAGCAGTACTTC. Translation gives CASSLGLGIGEQYF.

This clonotype was counted a few times. This rearrangement joins TRBV20-1 to TRBJ2-7; a weak D match, TRBD2 (6 bases). Per the germline V gene, CDR1 is DFQATT and CDR2 is SNEGSKA (reference sequence). V was shortened by 3 bases and J by 0 bases, with 12 bases between the two germline ends. The CDR3 length is 14 residues. The chain's CDR3 is CSARIWGDSYEQYF. The CDR3 DNA sequence: TGCAGTGCTAGGATTTGGGGGGACTCCTACGAGCAGTACTTC.

This clonotype was observed a single time. The V gene is TRBV18, the J gene TRBJ2-2; no reliable D call. The CDR3 spans 13 residues. Germline-derived CDR1 and CDR2 are KGHSH and LQKENI. V was cut by 2 bases and J by 6 bases, with 7 bases left in between. CDR3 nucleotide sequence: TGTGCCAGCTCACCATCGACCGCCGGGGAGCTGTTTTTT. Translated, it gives CASSPSTAGELFF.

CDR3 bases: TGCAGCGTTGAAGATCTGGGAAACACCATATATTTT. Amino acid sequence: CSVEDLGNTIYF. The chain links TRBV29-1 to TRBJ1-3; no reliable D call. Trimming removed 0 bases at V and 4 bases at J, with 4 bases between. The CDR3 totals 12 residues. The germline gives CDR1 SQVTM, CDR2 ANQGSEA.

The gene calls are TRBV5-1 and TRBJ1-1; TRBD1 matches 8 bases. Per the germline V gene, CDR1 is SGHRS and CDR2 is YFSETQ. This CDR3 region has 16 residues. V lost 0 bases, J lost 3 bases, and 7 bases stayed unmatched. Written as DNA, the CDR3 is TGCGCCAGCAGCTTGGACAGGGGGAGAGTTTACACTGAAGCTTTCTTT. Translating gives CASSLDRGRVYTEAFF.

This clonotype came up a few times. The genes are TRBV24-1 and TRBJ2-7, with D unclear. This CDR3 is built from 12 residues. From germline, CDR1 is KGHDR and CDR2 SFDVKD. With 0 bases removed from V and 9 bases from J, the gap between germline ends came to 8 bases. Here the CDR3 reads CATSDLGVRQYF. The CDR3 nucleotides read TGTGCCACCAGTGATTTGGGGGTCCGGCAGTACTTC.

The chain has TRBV20-1 and TRBJ1-4; D is uncertain. Trimming took 6 bases from V and 13 from J, leaving 15 bases between them. The CDR3 extends over 11 amino acids. Germline values: CDR1 DFQATT, CDR2 SNEGSKA (reference sequence). The CDR3 bases are TGCAGTGCCCCCTTCTTAGAGGGACTGTTTTTT. Protein product: CSAPFLEGLFF.

The rearrangement uses TRBV30 and TRBJ1-1; D possibly corresponds to TRBD1 (6 bases). V dropped 0 bases and J dropped 2 bases, with 13 bases sitting between them. This CDR3 contains 15 residues. Germline V gives CDR1 GTSNPN, CDR2 SVGIG (reference sequence). The CDR3 sequence: CAWSVRDRRNTEAFF. In DNA form, the CDR3 reads TGTGCCTGGAGTGTACGAGACAGGCGTAACACTGAAGCTTTCTTT.

V and J are TRBV11-2 and TRBJ1-5; D gene unclear. This CDR3 is 13 amino acids long. CDR1 and CDR2 from the germline V gene are SGHAT and FQNNGV. Trimming cost V 0 bases and J 5 bases, with 5 bases left between them. The CDR3 DNA follows: TGTGCCAGCAGCTTAGAGGCGGATCAGCCCCAGCATTTT. This codes for CASSLEADQPQHF.

J is TRBJ2-7 and V is TRBV6-1; D is perhaps TRBD1 or TRBD2 (5 bases each). Trimming removed 6 bases from V and 5 bases from J, with 20 bases in between. The CDR3 totals 15 residues. From germline, CDR1 is MNHNS and CDR2 SASEGT. This chain's CDR3 is CASRPPSGLGDEQYF. The CDR3 DNA sequence: TGTGCCAGCAGGCCCCCCTCGGGGCTGGGGGACGAGCAGTACTTC.

There are many counts of this clonotype. The V and J genes are TRBV7-2 and TRBJ2-7; D possibly corresponds to TRBD2 (5 bases). Germline-derived CDR1 and CDR2 are SGHTA and FQGNSA. V shed 2 bases and J shed 5 bases, with 16 bases lying between them. CDR3 length: 15 residues. The DNA of the CDR3 is TGTGCCAGCAGCTTAATCTCCGGACTCCCGGACGAGCAGTACTTC. Its protein product is CASSLISGLPDEQYF.

This clonotype was recorded at least ten times. The chain is built from TRBV27 and TRBJ2-1; D possibly matches TRBD1 or TRBD2 (5 bases each). V was pared by 6 bases and J by 3 bases, with 12 bases between. The CDR3 spans 14 residues. Germline V gives CDR1 MNHEY, CDR2 SMNVEV (reference sequence). CDR3 sequence: CASRGPPLYNEQFF. The CDR3 region has the DNA TGTGCCAGCAGGGGACCGCCTCTCTACAATGAGCAGTTCTTC.

This clonotype was seen only a few times. The J gene is TRBJ2-7, the V gene TRBV5-6; D is tentatively TRBD1 or TRBD2 (5 bases each). Trimming removed 5 bases from V and 2 bases from J, with 14 bases in between. The length of the CDR3 is 14 residues. From germline, CDR1 is SGHDT and CDR2 YYEEEE. The CDR3 is CASSYRDGTYEQYF. The CDR3 coding sequence is TGTGCCAGCAGTTACCGGGACGGGACCTACGAGCAGTACTTC.

The chain joins TRBV9 to TRBJ1-4, with D hard to call. The CDR3 extends over 14 amino acids. CDR1 SGDLS and CDR2 YYNGEE come from the germline V gene. With 0 bases removed from V and 0 bases from J, the gap between germline ends came to 3 bases. The CDR3: CASSVGTTNEKLFF. The CDR3 DNA reads as TGTGCCAGCAGCGTAGGTACAACTAATGAAAAACTGTTTTTT. Combining the CDR3 with reference TRBV9 and TRBJ1-4 gives the whole variable domain DSGVTQTPKHLITATGQRVTLRCSPRSGDLSVYWYQQSLDQGLQFLIQYYNGEERAKGNILERFSAQQFPDLHSELNLSSLELGDSALYFCASSVGTTNEKLFFGSGTQLSVL.

This clonotype has more than one count but fewer than ten. V gene TRBV6-5 combines with J gene TRBJ1-1; D gene ambiguous. Looked up from germline, CDR1 is MNHEY and CDR2 is SVGAGI. This CDR3 has 14 residues. With 0 bases removed from V and 3 bases from J, the gap between germline ends came to 8 bases. DNA for the CDR3: TGTGCCAGCAGTTACTCCAGGTCGGACACTGAAGCTTTCTTT. This sequence encodes CASSYSRSDTEAFF.

The V gene is TRBV7-2, the J gene TRBJ2-7; possibly TRBD2 for D (5 bases). The CDR3 consists of 16 residues. V was shortened by 1 base and J by 0 bases, with 13 bases between the two germline ends. Germline V gene data show CDR1 as SGHTA and CDR2 as FQGNSA. The CDR3 coding sequence is TGTGCCAGCAGCTTAGGAACGGGTGGAGGCTCCTACGAGCAGTACTTC. Protein: CASSLGTGGGSYEQYF.

The V and J genes are TRBV3-1 and TRBJ2-1, with D possibly matching TRBD2 (6 bases). Trimming shortened V by 5 bases and J by 2 bases, and 13 bases separated the two germline ends. This CDR3 is built from 15 residues. The germline CDR1 and CDR2 sequences are LGHDT and YNNKEL (reference sequence). CDR3 sequence: CASSSMRGTYNEQFF. In DNA form, the CDR3 reads TGTGCCAGCAGCTCGATGCGGGGTACCTACAATGAGCAGTTCTTC.